This TCR beta chain was recovered during a study of OX40 agonist ivuxolimab in advanced cancers. Study-level background: From roughly 20 to 85 years was the age range, with a mean of around 57 years, and approximately 80% were male.

Broader study findings: On average, CD8+ T cells had more expanded clones than CD4+.

V lost 2 bases and J lost 5, with 13 bases in between. Germline CDR1 reads MNHEY; CDR2 reads SVGAGI. CDR3 size: 14 residues. Note on this clone: What it binds is unknown.

Sequencing was performed with immunoSEQ multiplex PCR; in TCRdb, only in-frame clones are kept and a portion is missing. The table has around 110,000 clones, approximately 90% seen once. The TCR originated in an adult with an advanced solid tumor such as melanoma, head and neck, liver or kidney cancer. The chain uses TRBV6-5 and TRBJ2-7; perhaps TRBD2 as D (7 bases). Source: CD4+ or CD8+ T cells sorted from blood, taken in a trial of the OX40 agonist ivuxolimab. The CDR3: CASSYTGGGDEQYF. CDR3 sequence (DNA): TGTGCCAGCAGTTACACGGGGGGCGGGGACGAGCAGTACTTC.